One sample yielded the 10 T cell receptor beta chains listed below, sequenced in a study of CD8 T cells in ankylosing spondylitis. Study-wide findings and caveats: Ankylosing spondylitis blood appeared to be characterized by a TCR beta motif of about 8 highly homologous variants.

These receptors lack a known antigen. In TCRdb, the 5' RACE reads were re-called with MiXCR into one record per CDR3 protein. The table includes about 220,000 distinct CDR3 sequences, 6% to 8% detected once. Material for sequencing was blood, either unsorted or a sorted T cell fraction (not recorded which). The receptor set was obtained from a male donor with ankylosing spondylitis.

In this sample, this clonotype turned up many times. V usage is TRBV20-1 and J usage is TRBJ2-6, with D perhaps matching TRBD1 (6 bases). The CDR3 is made up of 15 amino acids. From germline, CDR1 is DFQATT and CDR2 SNEGSKA (reference sequence). V lost 2 bases and J lost 1, with 9 bases in between. The CDR3 here is CSARNRDSGANVLTF. The CDR3 DNA follows: TGCAGTGCTAGAAACAGGGATTCTGGGGCCAACGTCCTGACTTTC.

Ten or more counts support this clonotype. V is TRBV27 and J is TRBJ1-2; no definite D call. Trimming removed 3 bases at V and 7 bases at J, with 12 bases between. CDR3 length equals 13 residues. The germline CDR1 and CDR2 sequences are MNHEY and SMNVEV (reference sequence). CDR3 residues: CASSFTSKSGYTF. CDR3 coding DNA: TGTGCCAGCAGTTTTACCTCGAAGAGTGGCTACACCTTC.

This clonotype was seen repeatedly, ten times or more. The chain combines TRBV13 with TRBJ1-2; D not resolved. Germline CDR1 and CDR2: PRHDT and FYEKMQ (reference sequence). This CDR3 comprises 14 residues. The germline V and J ends were trimmed by 0 bases and 4 bases, with 9 bases remaining between them. CDR3 coding DNA: TGTGCCAGCAGCTTAGGCCGGGGTGGCTATGGCTACACCTTC. This encodes CASSLGRGGYGYTF.

This clonotype was found many times. The chain recombines TRBV6-2 or TRBV6-3 with TRBJ2-5, with D hard to call. The CDR3 has 12 residues. V dropped 0 bases and J dropped 3 bases, with 2 bases sitting between them. The V gene's germline CDR1 is MNHEY and CDR2 SVGEGT. The CDR3 sequence is CASSYSKETQYF. In DNA, the CDR3 is TGTGCCAGCAGTTACTCGAAAGAGACCCAGTACTTC.

The chain uses TRBV6-1 and TRBJ1-3; D is unclear. The CDR3 has 16 residues. Germline V lookup: CDR1 MNHNS, CDR2 SASEGT. Trimming removed 7 bases at V and 0 bases at J, with 16 bases between. CDR3 loop: CASTLEGESSGNTIYF. CDR3 DNA: TGTGCCAGCACCTTAGAGGGAGAGAGCTCTGGAAACACCATATATTTT.

The V gene is TRBV4-2, the J gene TRBJ1-4, with D possibly matching TRBD1 (5 bases). This CDR3 is 18 amino acids long. The ends were cut back, 4 bases at V and 0 bases at J, with 18 bases in the middle. Germline lookup yields CDR1 LGHNA and CDR2 YNFKEQ. The CDR3 here is CASSPPPAGKATNEKLFF. In DNA, the CDR3 is TGTGCCAGCAGCCCTCCCCCGGCAGGGAAGGCAACTAATGAAAAACTGTTTTTT.

This clonotype was observed at least ten times. The CDR3 is CASSGRTGKELFF. DNA for the CDR3: TGTGCCAGCAGCGGACGGACAGGGAAAGAACTGTTTTTT. The chain links TRBV7-9 to TRBJ1-4; 8 bases are shared with TRBD1. The germline V gene has CDR1 SEHNR and CDR2 FQNEAQ (reference sequence). With V trimmed by 5 bases and J by 12 bases, 8 bases remained unmatched. The CDR3 extends over 13 amino acids.

The rearrangement links TRBV7-9 to TRBJ2-6; D gene uncertain. The germline gives CDR1 SEHNR, CDR2 FQNEAQ (reference sequence). The CDR3 has 11 residues. The germline V and J ends were trimmed by 0 bases and 12 bases, with 3 bases remaining between them. Written as DNA, the CDR3 is TGTGCCAGCAGCTTAGCCCCCGTCCTGACTTTC. It is translated as CASSLAPVLTF. The entire variable domain, with the rest obtained from reference TRBV7-9 and TRBJ2-6, is as follows: DTGVSQNPRHKITKRGQNVTFRCDPISEHNRLYWYRQTLGQGPEFLTYFQNEAQLEKSRLLSDRFSAERPKGSFSTLEIQRTEQGDSAMYLCASSLAPVLTFGAGSRLTVL.

This clonotype was picked up many times. The J gene is TRBJ2-3, the V gene TRBV4-1, with TRBD2 as a possible D gene (5 bases). V was trimmed by 1 base and J by 4 bases, leaving 12 bases between them. Germline CDR1 reads MGHRA; CDR2 reads YSYEKL. The CDR3 is 15 amino acids. CDR3 amino acids: CASSQGPGNPDTQYF. CDR3 sequence (DNA): TGCGCCAGCAGCCAAGGACCGGGGAACCCAGATACGCAGTATTTT.

The chain employs TRBV5-6 and TRBJ1-2, with D possibly TRBD1 on 5 matching bases. The CDR3 is made up of 14 amino acids. Deletions cut 7 bases from V and 4 bases from J, with 17 bases between. Germline CDR1 SGHDT, CDR2 YYEEEE. The CDR3 sequence: CASGRGGGVYGYTF. The CDR3 nucleotides are TGTGCCAGCGGCCGCGGGGGAGGCGTCTATGGCTACACCTTC. Variable domain in full (rest from reference TRBV5-6 and TRBJ1-2): DAGVTQSPTHLIKTRGQQVTLRCSPKSGHDTVSWYQQALGQGPQFIFQYYEEEERQRGNFPDRFSGHQFPNYSSELNVNALLLGDSALYLCASGRGGGVYGYTFGSGTRLTVV.